This TCR beta chain came from a study of vaccination effects on CD4 cells after COVID-19. Across the study: The post-vaccine samples were taken, at the median, 72 days after the second dose. In culture with approximately 9.5 IU/ml IL-2 and about 9.7 ug/ml peptides, PBMC were grown at a few million per well.

Study-wide findings and caveats: Clones from infection and from vaccination both contracted markedly late after vaccination.

Germline CDR1 reads SNHLY; CDR2 reads FYNNEI. Trimming left V 7 bases short and J 4 bases short, with 16 bases between. This CDR3 region has 14 residues. Here immunoSEQ multiplex PCR was the method, and the copy in TCRdb shows in-frame clones only, minus some. Among around 50,000 clones, 65% to 75% were seen once, and the ten largest hold roughly 5.2%. Culture lasted around eleven days before CD4+ T cell isolation. According to PCR results, the person was infected with SARS-CoV-2 between March and December 2020. Each participant received a vaccine that was either BNT162b2 or mRNA-1273, given as two doses. Half-medium exchanges with IL-2 medium took place on days 3 and 7. As regards this clone: Its antigen is unknown.

The sequence derives from a human donor who had a prior SARS-CoV-2 infection. Sequencing used CD4+ T cells from PBMCs cultured without peptide, obtained after COVID-19 vaccination. The chain uses TRBV2 and TRBJ2-5; D possibly corresponds to TRBD2 (6 bases). CDR3: CASTGVGATETQYF. Here the CDR3 DNA reads TGTGCCAGCACGGGGGTCGGGGCTACAGAGACCCAGTACTTC.